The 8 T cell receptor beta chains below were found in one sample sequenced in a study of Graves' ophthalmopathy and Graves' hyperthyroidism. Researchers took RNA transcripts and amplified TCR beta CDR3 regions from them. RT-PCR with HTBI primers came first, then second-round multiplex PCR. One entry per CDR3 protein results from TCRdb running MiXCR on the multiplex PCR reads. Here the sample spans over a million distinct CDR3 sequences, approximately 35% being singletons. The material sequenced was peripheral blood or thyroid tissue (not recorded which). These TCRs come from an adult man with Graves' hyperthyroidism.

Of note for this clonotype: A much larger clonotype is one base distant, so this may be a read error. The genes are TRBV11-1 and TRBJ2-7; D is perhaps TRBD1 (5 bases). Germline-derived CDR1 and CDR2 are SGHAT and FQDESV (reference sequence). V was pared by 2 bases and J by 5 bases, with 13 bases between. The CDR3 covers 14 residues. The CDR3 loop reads CASSLLQGSDEQYF. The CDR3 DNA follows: TGTGCCAGCAGCTTACTTCAGGGCTCGGACGAGCAGTACTTC.

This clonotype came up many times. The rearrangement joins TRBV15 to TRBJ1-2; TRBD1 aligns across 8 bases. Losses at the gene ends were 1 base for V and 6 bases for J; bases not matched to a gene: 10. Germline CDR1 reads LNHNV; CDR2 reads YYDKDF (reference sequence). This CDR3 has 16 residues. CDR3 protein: CATSRAGRTGSHGYTF. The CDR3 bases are TGTGCCACCAGCAGAGCTGGACGGACAGGGAGCCATGGCTACACCTTC. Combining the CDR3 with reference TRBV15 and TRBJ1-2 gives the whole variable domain DAMVIQNPRYQVTQFGKPVTLSCSQTLNHNVMYWYQQKSSQAPKLLFHYYDKDFNNEADTPDNFQSRRPNTSFCFLDIRSPGLGDTAMYLCATSRAGRTGSHGYTFGSGTRLTVV.

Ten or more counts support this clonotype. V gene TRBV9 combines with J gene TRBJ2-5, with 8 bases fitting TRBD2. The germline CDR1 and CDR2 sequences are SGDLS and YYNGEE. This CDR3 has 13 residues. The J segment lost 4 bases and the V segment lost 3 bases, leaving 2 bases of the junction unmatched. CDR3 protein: CASSAGGTETQYF. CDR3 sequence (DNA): TGTGCCAGCAGCGCGGGGGGGACAGAGACCCAGTACTTC.

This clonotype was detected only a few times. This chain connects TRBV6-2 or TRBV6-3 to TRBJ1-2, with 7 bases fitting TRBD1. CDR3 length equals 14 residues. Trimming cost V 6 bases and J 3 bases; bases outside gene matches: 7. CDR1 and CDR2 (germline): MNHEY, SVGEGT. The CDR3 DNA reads TGTGCCAGCAGGCCATCTACAGGGGACTATGGCTACACCTTC. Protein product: CASRPSTGDYGYTF.

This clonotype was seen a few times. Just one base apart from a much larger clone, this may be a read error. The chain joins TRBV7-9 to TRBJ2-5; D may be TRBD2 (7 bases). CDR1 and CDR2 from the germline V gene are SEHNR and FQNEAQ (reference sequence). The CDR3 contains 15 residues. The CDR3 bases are TGTGCCAGCACCCCGCGGGGGCGGGGGATAGAGACCCTGTACTTC. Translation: CASTPRGRGIETLYF.

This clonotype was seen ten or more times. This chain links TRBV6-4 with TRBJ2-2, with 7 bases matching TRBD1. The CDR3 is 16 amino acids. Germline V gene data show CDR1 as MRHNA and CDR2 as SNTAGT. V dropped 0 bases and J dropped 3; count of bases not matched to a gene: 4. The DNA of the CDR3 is TGTGCCAGCAGTGACTCAGACAGGGTTGACACCGGGGAGCTGTTTTTT. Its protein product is CASSDSDRVDTGELFF.

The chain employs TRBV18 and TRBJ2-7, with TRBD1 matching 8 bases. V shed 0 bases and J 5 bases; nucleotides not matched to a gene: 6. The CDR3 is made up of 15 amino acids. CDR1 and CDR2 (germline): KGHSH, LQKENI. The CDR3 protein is CASSPPRTGNHEQYF. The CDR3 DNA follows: TGTGCCAGCTCACCACCGAGGACAGGGAATCACGAGCAGTACTTC.

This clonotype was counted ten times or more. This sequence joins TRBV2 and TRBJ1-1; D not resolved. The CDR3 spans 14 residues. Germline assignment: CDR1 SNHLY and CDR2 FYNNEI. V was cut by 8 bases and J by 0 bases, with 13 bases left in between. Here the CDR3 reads CASGTGNMNTEAFF. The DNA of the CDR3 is TGTGCCAGCGGAACGGGGAATATGAACACTGAAGCTTTCTTT.